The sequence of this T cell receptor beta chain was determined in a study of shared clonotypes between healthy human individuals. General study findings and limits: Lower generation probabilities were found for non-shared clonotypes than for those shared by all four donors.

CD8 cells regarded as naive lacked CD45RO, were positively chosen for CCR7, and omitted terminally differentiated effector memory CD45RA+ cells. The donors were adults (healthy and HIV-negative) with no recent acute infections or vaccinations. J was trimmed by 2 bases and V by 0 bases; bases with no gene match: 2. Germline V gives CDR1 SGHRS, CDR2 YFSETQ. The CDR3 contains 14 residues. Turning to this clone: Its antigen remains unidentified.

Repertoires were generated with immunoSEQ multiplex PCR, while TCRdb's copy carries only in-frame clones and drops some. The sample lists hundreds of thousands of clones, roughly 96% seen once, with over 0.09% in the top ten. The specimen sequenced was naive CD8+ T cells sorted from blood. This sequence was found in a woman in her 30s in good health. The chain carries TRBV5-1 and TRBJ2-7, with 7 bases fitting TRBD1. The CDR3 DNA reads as TGCGCCAGCAGCTTGGACAGGGGACCCTACGAGCAGTACTTC. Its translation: CASSLDRGPYEQYF. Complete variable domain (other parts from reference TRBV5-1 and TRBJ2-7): KAGVTQTPRYLIKTRGQQVTLSCSPISGHRSVSWYQQTPGQGLQFLFEYFSETQRNKGNFPGRFSGRQFSNSRSEMNVSTLELGDSALYLCASSLDRGPYEQYFGPGTRLTVT.